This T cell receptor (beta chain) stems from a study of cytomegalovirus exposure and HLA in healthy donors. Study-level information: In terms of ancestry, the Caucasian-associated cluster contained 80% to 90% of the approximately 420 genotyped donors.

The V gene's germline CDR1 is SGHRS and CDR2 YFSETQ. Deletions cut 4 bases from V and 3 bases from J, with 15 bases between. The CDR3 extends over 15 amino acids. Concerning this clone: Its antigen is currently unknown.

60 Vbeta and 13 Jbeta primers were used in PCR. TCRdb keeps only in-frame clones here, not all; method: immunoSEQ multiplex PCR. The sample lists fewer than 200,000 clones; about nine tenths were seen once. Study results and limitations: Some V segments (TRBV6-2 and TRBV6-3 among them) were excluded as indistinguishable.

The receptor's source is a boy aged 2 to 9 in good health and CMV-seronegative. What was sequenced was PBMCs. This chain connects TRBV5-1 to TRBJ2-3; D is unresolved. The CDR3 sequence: CASSGLVVGTDTQYF. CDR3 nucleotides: TGCGCCAGCAGCGGCCTAGTGGTCGGGACAGATACGCAGTATTTT.